The clone carrying this T cell receptor beta chain was seen more than once but under ten times. What it binds is not known. This sample was taken from a study of cytomegalovirus exposure and HLA in healthy donors. For the study at large: Previous work identified 95 million to 120 million unique TCR beta sequences from about 179 million T cells.

Study conclusions and caveats: Later work showed greater clonal expansion in HLA-associated TCR beta chains than in equally common others. The authors confirmed in vitro that a few CMV-associated chains were specific for CMV antigens.

The CDR3 spans 11 residues. V lost 1 base and J lost 9, with 4 bases in between. Germline-derived CDR1 and CDR2 are SEHNR and FQNEAQ (reference sequence). It was with 60 Vbeta and 13 Jbeta primers that the PCR ran. Sequencing was performed with immunoSEQ multiplex PCR; in TCRdb, only in-frame clones are kept and a portion is missing. The table has 140,000 to 150,000 clones, more than 9.5% seen once; the top ten hold under 2%. This TCR derives from a man in his forties or fifties in good health and CMV-seronegative. The chain combines TRBV7-9 with TRBJ2-1; D is uncertain. The sequenced material came from PBMCs. In DNA, the CDR3 is TGTGCCAGCAGCTTAGGGGCTGAGCAGTTCTTC. Translating it yields CASSLGAEQFF. Filled out from reference TRBV7-9 and TRBJ2-1, the complete variable domain reads DTGVSQNPRHKITKRGQNVTFRCDPISEHNRLYWYRQTLGQGPEFLTYFQNEAQLEKSRLLSDRFSAERPKGSFSTLEIQRTEQGDSAMYLCASSLGAEQFFGPGTRLTVL.